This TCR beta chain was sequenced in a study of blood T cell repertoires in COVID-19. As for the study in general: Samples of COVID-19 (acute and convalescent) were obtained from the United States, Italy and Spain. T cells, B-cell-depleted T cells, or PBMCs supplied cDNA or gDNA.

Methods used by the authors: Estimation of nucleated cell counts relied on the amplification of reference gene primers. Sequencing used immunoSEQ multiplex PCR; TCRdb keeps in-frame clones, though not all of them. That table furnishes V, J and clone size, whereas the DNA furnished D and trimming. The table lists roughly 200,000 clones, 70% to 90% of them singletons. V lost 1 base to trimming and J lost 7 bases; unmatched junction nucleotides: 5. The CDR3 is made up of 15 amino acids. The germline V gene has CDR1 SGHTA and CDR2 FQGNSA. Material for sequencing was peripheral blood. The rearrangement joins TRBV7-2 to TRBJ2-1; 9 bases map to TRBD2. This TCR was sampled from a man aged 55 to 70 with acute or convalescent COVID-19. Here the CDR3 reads CASSLGLAGYNEQFF. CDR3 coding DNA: TGTGCCAGCAGCTTAGGCCTAGCGGGGTATAATGAGCAGTTCTTC.